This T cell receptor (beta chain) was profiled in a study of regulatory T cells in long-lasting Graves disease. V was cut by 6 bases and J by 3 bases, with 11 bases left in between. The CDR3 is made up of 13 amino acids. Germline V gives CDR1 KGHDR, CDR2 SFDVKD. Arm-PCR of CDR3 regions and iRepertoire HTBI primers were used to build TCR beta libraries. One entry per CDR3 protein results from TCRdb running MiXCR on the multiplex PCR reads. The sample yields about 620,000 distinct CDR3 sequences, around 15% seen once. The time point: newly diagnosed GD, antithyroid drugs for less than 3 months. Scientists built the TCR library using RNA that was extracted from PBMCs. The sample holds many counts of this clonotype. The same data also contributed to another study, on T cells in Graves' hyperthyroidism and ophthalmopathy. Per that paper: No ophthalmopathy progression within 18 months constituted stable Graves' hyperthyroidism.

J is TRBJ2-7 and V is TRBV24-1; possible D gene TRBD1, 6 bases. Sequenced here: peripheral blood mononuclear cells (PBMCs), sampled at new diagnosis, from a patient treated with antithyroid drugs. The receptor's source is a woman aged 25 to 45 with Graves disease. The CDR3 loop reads CATSPGTNYEQYF. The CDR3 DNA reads TGTGCCACCAGTCCCGGGACAAACTACGAGCAGTACTTC.